This TCR beta chain was retrieved from a study of control samples from healthy donors and cancer patients. Germline lookup yields CDR1 SQVTM and CDR2 ANQGSEA. V dropped 2 bases and J dropped 0 bases, with 18 bases sitting between them. This CDR3 region has 17 residues. Clones were read by immunoSEQ multiplex PCR, and TCRdb kept only the in-frame ones, dropping some. The data hold roughly 90,000 clones, with roughly 86% observed a single time. This rearrangement joins TRBV29-1 to TRBJ2-3, with D unresolved. This sequence originates from a woman between 55 and 75 years old in good health. Sequenced: blood. CDR3: CSVEPMKQRSSTDTQYF. In DNA, the CDR3 is TGCAGCGTTGAACCCATGAAACAACGGTCTAGCACAGATACGCAGTATTTT.